This record looks at one TCR beta chain sequence and its context. What this receptor recognizes is not known. Base qualities are not recorded, but no much larger clone differs from it by a single base. The sample comes from a study of blood T cell repertoires in COVID-19 (dated by TCRdb to 2020 to 2021). About the investigation overall: The collaborator samples originated in the United States, Italy and Spain and spanned the acute and convalescent phases of COVID-19. A freely available public database, intended as a resource for researchers studying the immune response to SARS-CoV-2, is where the repertoires were released. A de-identified subject ID, COVID-19 status, age in years and sex were almost always included in the sample metadata. Deeply sampled blood TCRbeta repertoires from subjects exposed to, actively infected with, or recovered from COVID-19 were included in the dataset. The samples were drawn from two sources: the first 160 participants of the ongoing ImmuneRACE study, and over 950 subjects contributed by 6 global collaborators. The prospective study material was composed of cDNA or gDNA derived from T cells, B-cell-depleted T cells, or PBMCs. Where available, HLA class I and class II types were taken from metadata supplied by the sample provider and were not determined by assay-based typing.

In the prospective study, participants were 18 to 89 years old, resided in fewer than 25 geographic areas of the United States, and were enrolled through a virtual design. In the prospective study, participants were assigned to cohorts based on the clinical history participants reported in a screening survey and a study questionnaire. Recovered participants in ImmuneRACE Cohort 3 were defined as having two consecutive negative NP/OP PCR tests, clearance from a healthcare professional, or resolution of symptoms. In the prospective study, whole blood, serum and a nasopharyngeal or oropharyngeal swab were collected from each participant by mobile phlebotomists. Additional blood draws and questionnaires over an approximately two-month period could optionally be provided by prospective study participants. Before DNA extraction, prospective study blood samples were shipped either frozen or at room temperature.

The immunoSEQ Assay, a bias-controlled multiplex PCR, was used to amplify TCRbeta CDR3 regions from genomic DNA. The authors processed their data as follows. The number of nucleated cells in each sample was estimated by amplification of reference gene primers within the assay. To quantify the absolute abundance of each unique TCRbeta CDR3 rearrangement, sequence reads were collapsed and filtered. For each sample, productive Simpson clonality was calculated as the square root of Simpson's diversity index across productive rearrangements. Here the immuneACCESS table is served through TCRdb, limited to in-frame sequences with V and J called. Missing clones are a known gap in these copies; in checked studies unresolved V genes cover under half, and the rest lacks a known reason. The DNA gave D and trimming, while V, J and clone size come from that table. Here the sample has 130,000 or so clones; around 84% occur a single time. Of the sample, 3% to 4.5% falls within the top ten clones.

Beyond this particular receptor, the publication reports: The quantity of clinical and demographic metadata differed by source and by participant and was supplied without curation.

V ends up 6 bases short and J 4 bases short, with an unmatched junction base count of 6. CDR1 and CDR2 (SGDLS, YYNGEE) derive from the germline V gene. Inclusive of the bounding cysteine and phenylalanine, the CDR3 is 14 residues long. Solely the CDR3 DNA is kept, with 42 bases framed from the first base. The receptor comes from a woman in her 30s who had recovered from COVID-19. The sequenced sample consisted of PBMCs or T cells enriched from blood (not recorded which). The chain links TRBV9 with TRBJ1-2; 10 middle bases align to TRBD1. The encoded CDR3 is CASTGTGVPYGYTF. The nucleotide sequence is given as TGTGCCAGCACTGGGACAGGGGTTCCCTATGGCTACACCTTC.